These 26 T cell receptor beta chains came from one sample sequenced in a study of control samples from healthy donors and cancer patients. Profiled with immunoSEQ multiplex PCR; TCRdb holds only in-frame clones, not every one. The sample includes over 150,000 clones, about 91% of them seen just once. The sequenced sample was blood. The receptors come from a woman between 40 and 50 years old in good health.

This sequence joins TRBV3-1 (or the pseudogene TRBV3-2) and TRBJ1-6, with a possible D match to TRBD1 (6 bases). Germline values: CDR1 LGHDT, CDR2 YNNKEL (reference sequence). The V end was cut by 2 bases, the J end by 7 bases, with 9 bases between. The CDR3 is 14 residues long. CDR3 coding DNA: TGTGCCAGCAGCCAAACAGGGAGGAATTCACCCCTCCACTTT. As protein: CASSQTGRNSPLHF.

The chain employs TRBV18 and TRBJ1-6; D is undetermined. The V end lost 1 base, the J end lost 5 bases, and 12 bases lay between the germline ends. Germline CDR1 is KGHSH and CDR2 is LQKENI. The CDR3 sequence is 16 residues long. The chain's CDR3 is CASSPLRVPNNSPLHF. Written as DNA, the CDR3 is TGTGCCAGCTCACCACTCCGGGTACCCAATAATTCACCCCTCCACTTT.

Here the CDR3 DNA reads TGTGCCAGCAGCCAAGGTATTACTAGCGGCAACACAGATACGCAGTATTTT. Amino acids: CASSQGITSGNTDTQYF. This chain connects TRBV4-2 to TRBJ2-3; the match to TRBD2 covers 8 bases. CDR3 length: 17 amino acids. V shed 1 base and J 2 bases; nucleotides not matched to a gene: 8. Germline V gives CDR1 LGHNA, CDR2 YNFKEQ.

This clone showed up just once. This chain uses TRBV5-5 with TRBJ2-3; tentatively, D is TRBD2 (5 bases). V lost 3 bases and J 4 bases, leaving 15 bases between the germline ends. CDR1 and CDR2 from the germline V gene are SGHKS and YYEKEE (reference sequence). The CDR3 contains 15 residues. As DNA, the CDR3 is TGTGCCAGCAGCTCCAGCGGCCCCAGCGCAGATACGCAGTATTTT. Protein sequence: CASSSSGPSADTQYF.

The chain couples TRBV14 to TRBJ2-7; D possibly corresponds to TRBD2 (6 bases). V was clipped by 5 bases and J by 3 bases, with 8 bases between them. Per germline, CDR1 SGHDN and CDR2 FVKESK. The length of the CDR3 is 12 residues. CDR3 protein: CASSLGGYEQYF. CDR3 bases: TGTGCCAGCAGCTTGGGGGGCTACGAGCAGTACTTC.

With respect to this clone: Other DNA sequences from this sample encode an identical CDR3 as well. The CDR3 region is CASSISGQGSQPQHF. The CDR3 DNA sequence: TGTGCCAGTAGTATATCGGGACAGGGGAGTCAGCCCCAGCATTTT. The chain carries TRBV19 and TRBJ1-5; TRBD1 aligns across 10 bases. Germline CDR1 reads LNHDA; CDR2 reads SQIVND (reference sequence). The trim removed 2 bases at V and 6 bases at J, leaving 4 bases unmatched. CDR3 length: 15 amino acids.

The chain combines TRBV3-1 (or the pseudogene TRBV3-2) with TRBJ2-7; 15 nucleotides agree with TRBD2. The ends lost 5 bases at V and 6 bases at J; junction bases unmatched: 5. This CDR3 is 15 amino acids long. Per the germline V gene, CDR1 is LGHDT and CDR2 is YNNKEL (reference sequence). CDR3 nucleotide sequence: TGTGCCAGCAGCTCCGGACTAGCGGGGGGGCCCGAGCAGTACTTC. The encoded protein is CASSSGLAGGPEQYF.

This clone came up a few times. The genes are TRBV18 and TRBJ1-6; D is unclear. The germline gives CDR1 KGHSH, CDR2 LQKENI. V lost 3 bases and J 10 bases, leaving 16 bases between the germline ends. The CDR3 sequence is 15 residues long. CDR3 sequence (DNA): TGTGCCAGCTCACCCCTAGGTGGGAGTCAGTCACCCCTCCACTTT. Protein: CASSPLGGSQSPLHF.

The chain couples TRBV4-1 to TRBJ1-2, with D perhaps matching TRBD1 (6 bases). The CDR3 extends over 16 amino acids. The V end was cut by 1 base, the J end by 4 bases, with 16 bases between. The germline CDR1 and CDR2 sequences are MGHRA and YSYEKL. This CDR3 reads CASSQGYYRDPYGYTF. As DNA, the CDR3 is TGCGCCAGCAGCCAAGGGTATTACAGGGATCCCTATGGCTACACCTTC.

This rearrangement joins TRBV29-1 to TRBJ2-7; 7 positions agree with TRBD2. J was trimmed by 1 base and V by 4 bases; bases with no gene match: 4. The germline gives CDR1 SQVTM, CDR2 ANQGSEA. The CDR3 is 13 residues long. As DNA, the CDR3 is TGCAGCGTTGGGGAGGGAGAGTCCTACGAGCAGTACTTC. It codes for CSVGEGESYEQYF.

V usage is TRBV7-8 and J usage is TRBJ1-3; D is undetermined. Trimming removed 8 bases from V and 0 bases from J, with 29 bases in between. Per the germline V gene, CDR1 is SGHVS and CDR2 is FQNEAQ. This CDR3 contains 20 residues. CDR3 coding DNA: TGTGCCAGCCTCCACCAGTGGTTTCTTACACCCCAAAGCTCTGGAAACACCATATATTTT. Protein product: CASLHQWFLTPQSSGNTIYF.

The chain is built from TRBV5-1 and TRBJ1-5; the match to TRBD1 covers 9 bases. Germline assignment: CDR1 SGHRS and CDR2 YFSETQ. V dropped 4 bases and J dropped 5; count of bases not matched to a gene: 7. The CDR3 covers 15 residues. The CDR3 loop is CASSPGQGLDQPQHF. As DNA, the CDR3 is TGCGCCAGCAGCCCAGGACAGGGGTTGGATCAGCCCCAGCATTTT.

This clone was recorded only once. This rearrangement joins TRBV18 to TRBJ1-1; D gene unclear. Trimming stripped 1 base from V and 7 bases from J, with 7 bases between. The V gene's germline CDR1 is KGHSH and CDR2 LQKENI. This CDR3 is built from 12 residues. The CDR3 coding sequence is TGTGCCAGCTCACCACGATCAGATGAAGCTTTCTTT. Translation gives CASSPRSDEAFF.

The V call is TRBV2, the J call TRBJ1-5; a weak D match, TRBD1 (6 bases). CDR3 length: 15 residues. With 1 base removed from V and 7 bases from J, the gap between germline ends came to 14 bases. Germline V lookup: CDR1 SNHLY, CDR2 FYNNEI. In DNA, the CDR3 is TGTGCCAGCAGTGAAGATCCGGGGGGCGAGCAGCCCCAGCATTTT. Amino acid sequence: CASSEDPGGEQPQHF. Together with reference TRBV2 and TRBJ1-5, the CDR3 gives the full variable domain: EPEVTQTPSHQVTQMGQEVILRCVPISNHLYFYWYRQILGQKVEFLVSFYNNEISEKSEIFDDQFSVERPDGSNFTLKIRSTKLEDSAMYFCASSEDPGGEQPQHFGDGTRLSIL.

V usage is TRBV27 and J usage is TRBJ1-1, with D perhaps matching TRBD1 (6 bases). The CDR3 is made up of 14 amino acids. The V end was cut by 5 bases, the J end by 1 base, with 11 bases between. Per germline, CDR1 MNHEY and CDR2 SMNVEV (reference sequence). Written as DNA, the CDR3 is TGTGCCAGCAGTCCCGGGACACCGAACACTGAAGCTTTCTTT. This translates into CASSPGTPNTEAFF.

The genes are TRBV6-2 or TRBV6-3 and TRBJ1-2; tentative D call: TRBD1 (5 bases). In germline, CDR1 is MNHEY, CDR2 SVGEGT. The CDR3 loop spans 16 amino acids. V lost 4 bases and J lost 3, with 18 bases in between. The CDR3 sequence is CASSSNTPDSDYGYTF. The CDR3 nucleotides are TGTGCCAGCAGTTCTAACACTCCCGACAGCGACTATGGCTACACCTTC.

This chain joins TRBV9 and TRBJ1-2; 7 nucleotides agree with TRBD1. The CDR3 has 14 amino acids. Germline V gene sequence: CDR1 SGDLS, CDR2 YYNGEE. V lost 2 bases to trimming and J lost 1 base; unmatched junction nucleotides: 2. CDR3 amino acids: CASSVQGGNYGYTF. The CDR3 bases are TGTGCCAGCAGCGTCCAGGGGGGTAACTATGGCTACACCTTC.

The genes are TRBV6-1 and TRBJ2-2, with 7 bases that match TRBD1. V shed 4 bases, J shed 2 bases, and the junction held 7 bases outside the gene matches. From germline, CDR1 is MNHNS and CDR2 SASEGT. The CDR3 is 16 amino acids. The CDR3 loop is CASSARQGTNTGELFF. CDR3 coding DNA: TGTGCCAGCAGTGCTCGACAGGGCACTAACACCGGGGAGCTGTTTTTT.

This clone was picked up one time. The chain combines TRBV2 with TRBJ2-3, with 9 positions matching TRBD1. Germline CDR1 and CDR2: SNHLY and FYNNEI. The CDR3 has 13 amino acids. V was pared by 7 bases and J by 6 bases, with 5 bases of the junction left unmatched. CDR3: CASTQGQGDTQYF. CDR3 coding DNA: TGTGCCAGCACCCAGGGACAGGGCGATACGCAGTATTTT.

The V call is TRBV27, the J call TRBJ2-1; no reliable D call. The V end lost 4 bases, the J end lost 8 bases, and 12 bases lay between the germline ends. CDR1 is MNHEY and CDR2 is SMNVEV in the germline V gene (reference sequence). The length of the CDR3 is 13 residues. The CDR3 region is CASSSRQLYEQFF. The CDR3 nucleotides are TGTGCCAGCAGTTCCCGTCAGTTGTATGAGCAGTTCTTC.

The J gene is TRBJ1-5, the V gene TRBV7-2; 9 bases align to TRBD1. The CDR3 is made up of 15 amino acids. V dropped 5 bases and J dropped 3; count of bases not matched to a gene: 5. Germline V gene sequence: CDR1 SGHTA, CDR2 FQGNSA. CDR3 DNA: TGTGCCAGCAGCCGGACAGGGGCCGACAATCAGCCCCAGCATTTT. Residues: CASSRTGADNQPQHF.

The chain uses TRBV12-3 or TRBV12-4 and TRBJ1-1; unclear D gene. There are 12 residues in the CDR3. The V gene lost 1 base and the J gene lost 3 bases, with 3 bases spanning the gap. The CDR3, as DNA: TGTGCCAGCAGTTTAGGCCACACTGAAGCTTTCTTT. It specifies CASSLGHTEAFF.

Comment on this clone: Other DNA sequences in the same sample also yield this CDR3. The chain uses TRBV6-5 and TRBJ1-1; perhaps TRBD1 as D (6 bases). This CDR3 spans 13 amino acids. V was shortened by 6 bases and J by 0 bases, with 8 bases between the two germline ends. The V gene's germline CDR1 is MNHEY and CDR2 SVGAGI. CDR3 in DNA: TGTGCCAGCAGCACAGGGTTGAACACTGAAGCTTTCTTT. As protein: CASSTGLNTEAFF.

The rearrangement links TRBV19 to TRBJ1-1; no reliable D call. The ends were cut back, 1 base at V and 0 bases at J, with 15 bases in the middle. The CDR3 is made up of 17 amino acids. Germline V gives CDR1 LNHDA, CDR2 SQIVND (reference sequence). The CDR3 reads CASSIVTANPMNTEAFF. For the CDR3, the DNA is TGTGCCAGTAGTATAGTAACAGCTAACCCCATGAACACTGAAGCTTTCTTT.

The chain recombines TRBV11-2 with TRBJ2-5; D remains ambiguous. This CDR3 comprises 13 residues. Germline CDR1 SGHAT, CDR2 FQNNGV. The ends were cut back, 4 bases at V and 5 bases at J, with 11 bases in the middle. The CDR3, as DNA: TGTGCCAGCAGCTCTGGCTTGCTGGAGACCCAGTACTTC. It encodes CASSSGLLETQYF.

The gene calls are TRBV10-1 and TRBJ2-5, with 10 bases identical to TRBD1. The CDR3 length is 16 residues. Germline V gene data show CDR1 as WNHNN and CDR2 as SYGVQD (reference sequence). The V and J ends lost 0 bases and 3 bases, in that order; junction bases with no gene match: 4. CDR3 DNA: TGCGCCAGCAGTGAGTCGACAGGACAGGGGGAAGAGACCCAGTACTTC. Protein product: CASSESTGQGEETQYF.